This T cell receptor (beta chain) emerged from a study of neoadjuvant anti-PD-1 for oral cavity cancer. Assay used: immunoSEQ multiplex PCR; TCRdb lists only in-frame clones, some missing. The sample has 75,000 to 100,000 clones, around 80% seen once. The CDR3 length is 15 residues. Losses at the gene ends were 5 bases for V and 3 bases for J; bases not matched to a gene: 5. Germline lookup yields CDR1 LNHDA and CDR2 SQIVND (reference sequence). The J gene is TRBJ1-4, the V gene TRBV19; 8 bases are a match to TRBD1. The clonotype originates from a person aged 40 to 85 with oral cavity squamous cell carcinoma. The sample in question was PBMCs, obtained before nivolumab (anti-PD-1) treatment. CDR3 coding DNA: TGTGCCAGTAGTTCAACAGGGGGTCCTAATGAAAAACTGTTTTTT. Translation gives CASSSTGGPNEKLFF.